These T cell receptor beta chains were read from a single sample in a study of blood T cell repertoires in COVID-19. Libraries were prepared by immunoSEQ multiplex PCR; TCRdb keeps only in-frame clonotypes and omits some of them. The data show 200,000 to 300,000 clones, 88% seen once. Sequenced input: peripheral blood. The receptors were gathered from a man aged 60 to 75 who had recovered from COVID-19. Both conserved end residues are part of each CDR3. Each record gives: V gene, CDR3 length, J gene, D gene, clone size, CDR3 DNA, CDR3 protein. The D gene is left open where the match is weak. Clone size is given for some rows only: seen once, a few or many times, or a class if the clone is expanded.

V: TRBV6-5; length: 16; J: TRBJ2-4; D: .; size: few; DNA: TGTGCCAGCAGTTACTACGCCAGGGGAACCAAAAACATTCAGTACTTC; CDR3: CASSYYARGTKNIQYF
V: TRBV11-2; length: 15; J: TRBJ2-7; D: TRBD1; size: once; DNA: TGTGCCAGCAGCTTAGACAGGGGGCGCTCCTACGAGCAGTACTTC; CDR3: CASSLDRGRSYEQYF
V: TRBV12-5; length: 14; J: TRBJ2-5; D: TRBD1; size: .; DNA: TGTGCTAGTCGGGCAACCACAGGGGAAGAGACCCAGTACTTC; CDR3: CASRATTGEETQYF
V: TRBV4-2; length: 18; J: TRBJ2-6; D: .; size: .; DNA: TGTGCCAGCAGCCAAGCTCTCCTGCCAGGATCTGGGGCCAACGTCCTGACTTTC; CDR3: CASSQALLPGSGANVLTF
V: TRBV9; length: 17; J: TRBJ1-6; D: .; size: .; DNA: TGTGCCAGCAGCGTAGGTCAGGGGTCGTCCTATAATTCACCCCTCCACTTT; CDR3: CASSVGQGSSYNSPLHF
V: TRBV5-4; length: 13; J: TRBJ1-1; D: .; size: .; DNA: TGTGCCAGCAGCTTCCAGGGGATTGATGAAGCTTTCTTT; CDR3: CASSFQGIDEAFF
V: TRBV5-1; length: 14; J: TRBJ1-1; D: TRBD1; size: .; DNA: TGCGCCAGCAGCCCCCAGGGGGGGAACACTGAAGCTTTCTTT; CDR3: CASSPQGGNTEAFF
V: TRBV19; length: 18; J: TRBJ1-5; D: .; size: .; DNA: TGTGCCAGTAGTATTGTTATAGGGGCGGCCCTTAGCAATCAGCCCCAGCATTTT; CDR3: CASSIVIGAALSNQPQHF
V: TRBV9; length: 16; J: TRBJ2-3; D: TRBD1; size: .; DNA: TGTGCCAGCAGCCCCGGGACAGCTCCGGGGACAGATACGCAGTATTTT; CDR3: CASSPGTAPGTDTQYF
V: TRBV2; length: 19; J: TRBJ2-6; D: TRBD1; size: .; DNA: TGTGCCAGCAGTGAGAGTCGGGACAGGGTATCCACTGGGGCCAACGTCCTGACTTTC; CDR3: CASSESRDRVSTGANVLTF
V: TRBV21-1; length: 14; J: TRBJ1-2; D: .; size: .; DNA: TGTGCCAGCATACAGGGCCCTCTAGGCTATGGCTACACCTTC; CDR3: CASIQGPLGYGYTF
V: TRBV11-2; length: 16; J: TRBJ2-5; D: TRBD2; size: .; DNA: TGTGCCAGCAGCTCATGGACTAGCGGGGGACAAGAGACCCAGTACTTC; CDR3: CASSSWTSGGQETQYF
V: TRBV7-3; length: 16; J: TRBJ2-3; D: TRBD2; size: .; DNA: TGTGCCAGCAGCCTACTAGCGGGGTGGGGCACAGATACGCAGTATTTT; CDR3: CASSLLAGWGTDTQYF
V: TRBV18; length: 15; J: TRBJ1-6; D: TRBD1; size: .; DNA: TGTGCCAGCTCACCGTCCCAGGGGGGTAATTCACCCCTCCACTTT; CDR3: CASSPSQGGNSPLHF